This T cell receptor (beta chain) was sequenced for a study of shared clonotypes between healthy human individuals. For this clone: Its cognate antigen is unknown. This sample includes further DNA sequences coding for the same CDR3.

Original handling: ImmunoSEQ supplied junction-only sequences lacking quality scores, so filtering was different. The repertoire was sequenced with immunoSEQ multiplex PCR; TCRdb's copy has only in-frame clones and lacks some. The V and J calls and clone size were taken over from that table, and D and trimming were inferred from the DNA. This table has around 2,000,000 clones, 85% to 95% appearing once. Study observations and caveats: Few donors restricted represented genetic and exposure-history diversity.

Sequencing was done on a sample of naive CD4+ T cells sorted from blood. Sample subset: CD45RA+ positively selected. The receptor was isolated from a man in his late teens or twenties in good health.

The CDR3 loop reads CASSSAGGSYNEQFF. CDR3 sequence (DNA): TGCGCCAGCAGCTCGGCGGGGGGCAGCTACAATGAGCAGTTCTTC. The chain has TRBV5-1 and TRBJ2-1, with 8 bases aligning to TRBD2. Germline V gene data show CDR1 as SGHRS and CDR2 as YFSETQ. The CDR3 extends over 15 amino acids. J was trimmed by 3 bases and V by 3 bases; bases with no gene match: 5. Variable domain in full (rest from reference TRBV5-1 and TRBJ2-1): KAGVTQTPRYLIKTRGQQVTLSCSPISGHRSVSWYQQTPGQGLQFLFEYFSETQRNKGNFPGRFSGRQFSNSRSEMNVSTLELGDSALYLCASSSAGGSYNEQFFGPGTRLTVL.